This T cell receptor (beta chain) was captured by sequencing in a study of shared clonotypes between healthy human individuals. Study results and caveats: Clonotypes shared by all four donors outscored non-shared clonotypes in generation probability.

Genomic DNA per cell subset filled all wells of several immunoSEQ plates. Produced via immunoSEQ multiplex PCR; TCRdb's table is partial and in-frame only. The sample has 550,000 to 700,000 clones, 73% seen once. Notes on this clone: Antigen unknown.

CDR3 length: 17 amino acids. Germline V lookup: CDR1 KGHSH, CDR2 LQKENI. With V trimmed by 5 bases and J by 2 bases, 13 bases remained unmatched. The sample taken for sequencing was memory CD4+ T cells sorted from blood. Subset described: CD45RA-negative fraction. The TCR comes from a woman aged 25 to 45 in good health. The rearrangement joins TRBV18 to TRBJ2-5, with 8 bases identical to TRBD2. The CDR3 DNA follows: TGTGCCAGCTCATCAGAAATGGGACTAGTAGGGCAAGAGACCCAGTACTTC. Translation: CASSSEMGLVGQETQYF.